The rows below give T cell receptor beta chains drawn from one sample of a study of blood T cell repertoires in COVID-19. The table came from immunoSEQ multiplex PCR; TCRdb's copy has only in-frame clones and leaves some out. This sample has fewer than 350,000 clones, with 80% to 90% found just once. Sequencing was done on a sample of peripheral blood. The receptors stem from a woman in her sixties or seventies with COVID-19, enrolled during active disease. The CDR3 runs from the conserved cysteine through the conserved F or W. A D gene is named only where the DNA matches it firmly. A row's size may be missing; if present it is once, few, many or a size class.

length | J | size | D | V | CDR3 | DNA
17 | TRBJ2-5 | . | TRBD2 | TRBV4-1 | CASSQEPGGGAKETQYF | TGCGCCAGCAGCCAAGAGCCGGGCGGGGGGGCCAAAGAGACCCAGTACTTC
13 | TRBJ2-5 | . | TRBD1 | TRBV7-3 | CASSTDRGETQYF | TGTGCCAGCAGCACCGACAGGGGAGAGACCCAGTACTTC
11 | TRBJ1-2 | . | . | TRBV30 | CAWSQAYGYTF | TGTGCCTGGAGCCAGGCCTATGGCTACACCTTC
13 | TRBJ1-5 | . | . | TRBV5-1 | CASSLDGDQPQHF | TGCGCCAGCAGCTTGGACGGGGATCAGCCCCAGCATTTT
18 | TRBJ2-7 | . | TRBD2 | TRBV7-2 | CASSSGLAGGFINYEQYF | TGTGCCAGCAGCTCCGGACTAGCGGGGGGTTTTATAAACTACGAGCAGTACTTC
18 | TRBJ1-2 | once | TRBD1 | TRBV19 | CASSMVGTTGQGGRGYTF | TGTGCCAGTAGTATGGTAGGGACGACGGGACAGGGGGGTCGAGGCTACACCTTC
13 | TRBJ1-1 | . | . | TRBV30 | CAWTSVRREEAFF | TGTGCCTGGACCTCCGTCCGCCGAGAGGAAGCTTTCTTT
14 | TRBJ1-3 | . | . | TRBV6-5 | CASSPGYSGNTIYF | TGTGCCAGCAGCCCGGGATACTCTGGAAACACCATATATTTT
11 | TRBJ2-1 | . | . | TRBV19 | CASSNRNEQFF | TGTGCCAGTAGTAACAGGAATGAGCAGTTCTTC
15 | TRBJ1-4 | . | TRBD1 | TRBV5-1 | CASSSSGDRNEKLFF | TGCGCCAGCAGCTCTAGCGGGGACAGAAATGAAAAACTGTTTTTT
15 | TRBJ1-3 | . | TRBD1 | TRBV28 | CASSPQGAGGNTIYF | TGTGCCAGCAGTCCTCAGGGGGCTGGGGGAAACACCATATATTTT
18 | TRBJ1-6 | few | TRBD1 | TRBV2 | CASSLTRQGRTPNSPLHF | TGTGCCAGCAGTTTGACGAGACAGGGTAGAACCCCTAATTCACCCCTCCACTTT
17 | TRBJ1-3 | . | TRBD1 | TRBV4-3 | CASSRLGTGGAGNTIYF | TGCGCCAGCAGCCGACTGGGGACAGGGGGTGCGGGAAACACCATATATTTT
12 | TRBJ1-5 | . | TRBD1 | TRBV28 | CASPTGNQPQHF | TGTGCCAGCCCGACAGGGAATCAGCCCCAGCATTTT
15 | TRBJ1-6 | . | . | TRBV19 | CASSIRPADNSPLHF | TGTGCCAGTAGTATAAGGCCGGCGGATAATTCACCCCTCCACTTT
15 | TRBJ2-7 | few | TRBD1 | TRBV6-4 | CASRDQGESPYEQYF | TGTGCCAGCAGGGACCAGGGGGAGTCTCCCTACGAGCAGTACTTC
14 | TRBJ1-5 | once | TRBD1 | TRBV6-5 | CASRSGTGNQPQHF | TGTGCCAGCAGGTCCGGGACAGGCAATCAGCCCCAGCATTTT
17 | TRBJ2-1 | . | TRBD2 | TRBV5-3 | CARSLDVTSGGYNEQFF | TGTGCCAGAAGCTTGGATGTGACTAGCGGGGGATACAATGAGCAGTTCTTC
15 | TRBJ1-2 | . | TRBD1 | TRBV25-1 | CASSDPRQGGNGYTF | TGTGCCAGCAGTGACCCCCGACAGGGCGGGAATGGCTACACCTTC
14 | TRBJ2-1 | . | . | TRBV11-2 | CASSLGQGGGEQFF | TGTGCCAGCAGCTTAGGACAGGGAGGCGGTGAGCAGTTCTTC
16 | TRBJ2-5 | . | TRBD2 | TRBV7-2 | CASSRASGGAGETQYF | TGTGCCAGCAGCCGCGCGAGCGGGGGGGCAGGTGAGACCCAGTACTTC
13 | TRBJ2-7 | . | . | TRBV6-2/TRBV6-3 | CASSSRTSFEQYF | TGTGCCAGCAGCTCCCGGACTTCTTTCGAGCAGTACTTC
14 | TRBJ1-1 | once | . | TRBV27 | CASRVGQANTEAFF | TGTGCCAGCAGGGTAGGCCAGGCGAACACTGAAGCTTTCTTT
17 | TRBJ2-3 | . | TRBD2 | TRBV7-2 | CASSLDGSGGQSDTQYF | TGTGCCAGCAGCTTAGACGGTAGCGGGGGTCAATCAGATACGCAGTATTTT
15 | TRBJ1-1 | . | TRBD1 | TRBV7-2 | CASSNTGATNTEAFF | TGTGCCAGCAGCAATACAGGGGCGACGAACACTGAAGCTTTCTTT
15 | TRBJ1-1 | . | . | TRBV19 | CASSIGDGGTTEAFF | TGTGCCAGTAGTATCGGGGATGGGGGGACCACTGAAGCTTTCTTT
13 | TRBJ1-5 | . | . | TRBV7-9 | CASRQGIDQPQHF | TGTGCCAGCAGACAGGGTATCGATCAGCCCCAGCATTTT
15 | TRBJ2-1 | . | TRBD1 | TRBV5-1 | CASRVWTGSDNEQFF | TGCGCCAGCAGGGTTTGGACAGGTTCCGACAATGAGCAGTTCTTC
14 | TRBJ1-5 | . | . | TRBV19 | CASSPSQVNQPQHF | TGTGCCAGTAGTCCGTCACAAGTAAATCAGCCCCAGCATTTT
15 | TRBJ1-3 | . | . | TRBV9 | CASSVGVASGNTIYF | TGTGCCAGCAGCGTAGGGGTAGCCTCTGGAAACACCATATATTTT
15 | TRBJ1-4 | . | . | TRBV7-2 | CASSAWTSPNEKLFF | TGTGCCAGCAGCGCCTGGACATCACCTAATGAAAAACTGTTTTTT
15 | TRBJ2-7 | . | . | TRBV11-2 | CASSLEAGPSYEQYF | TGTGCCAGCAGCTTAGAGGCGGGGCCCTCTTACGAGCAGTACTTC
16 | TRBJ1-3 | . | . | TRBV30 | CAWSVPSGGRGNTIYF | TGTGCCTGGAGTGTCCCGTCCGGGGGGAGAGGAAACACCATATATTTT
13 | TRBJ2-1 | . | TRBD1 | TRBV29-1 | CSSADRGNNEQFF | TGCAGCTCCGCGGACAGGGGAAACAATGAGCAGTTCTTC
16 | TRBJ2-7 | . | TRBD2 | TRBV7-2 | CASSLASASGGHEQYF | TGTGCCAGCAGCTTAGCGTCTGCTAGCGGGGGCCACGAGCAGTACTTC
17 | TRBJ1-5 | . | . | TRBV2 | CASSAWEDLISNQPQHF | TGTGCCAGCAGTGCGTGGGAGGACTTAATCTCGAATCAGCCCCAGCATTTT
16 | TRBJ1-1 | . | . | TRBV28 | CASSPGPMDEDTEAFF | TGTGCCAGCAGTCCCGGTCCCATGGATGAGGACACTGAAGCTTTCTTT
17 | TRBJ2-3 | . | . | TRBV7-9 | CASSGGIGVKGTDTQYF | TGTGCCAGCAGCGGCGGAATAGGGGTTAAGGGCACAGATACGCAGTATTTT
15 | TRBJ1-1 | once | TRBD1 | TRBV2 | CASSEHEGAGTEAFF | TGTGCCAGCAGTGAACATGAGGGGGCGGGTACTGAAGCTTTCTTT
14 | TRBJ1-1 | . | . | TRBV5-6 | CASSLTSRGTEAFF | TGTGCCAGCAGCTTAACGTCCAGGGGCACTGAAGCTTTCTTT
15 | TRBJ1-2 | . | TRBD1 | TRBV4-1 | CASSQDRGRGYGYTF | TGCGCCAGCAGCCAAGATCGGGGCAGGGGGTATGGCTACACCTTC
13 | TRBJ1-5 | once | . | TRBV7-2 | CASSLGQNQPQHF | TGTGCCAGCAGCTTAGGTCAGAATCAGCCCCAGCATTTT
16 | TRBJ1-2 | once | TRBD1 | TRBV6-4 | CASSEGTGTLNYGYTF | TGTGCCAGCAGTGAAGGGACAGGGACCCTAAACTATGGCTACACCTTC
15 | TRBJ1-1 | . | . | TRBV18 | CASSPSPGGHAEAFF | TGTGCCAGCTCACCCTCTCCCGGGGGTCACGCTGAAGCTTTCTTT
12 | TRBJ1-5 | . | . | TRBV2 | CASNKGDQPQHF | TGTGCCAGCAACAAAGGGGATCAGCCCCAGCATTTT
12 | TRBJ2-7 | . | TRBD1 | TRBV30 | CALGGANHEQYF | TGTGCCCTAGGGGGCGCTAACCACGAGCAGTACTTC
16 | TRBJ2-7 | . | . | TRBV12-5 | CASGLVLSGASYEQYF | TGTGCTAGTGGTTTGGTACTGTCAGGGGCCTCCTACGAGCAGTACTTC
16 | TRBJ2-2 | . | TRBD2 | TRBV10-1 | CASSESGAGGTGELFF | TGCGCCAGCAGTGAGTCGGGAGCGGGGGGAACCGGGGAGCTGTTTTTT
14 | TRBJ2-2 | . | TRBD2 | TRBV4-3 | CASSLRGGTGELFF | TGCGCCAGCAGCCTACGGGGGGGGACCGGGGAGCTGTTTTTT
12 | TRBJ1-1 | . | TRBD1 | TRBV30 | CAWSEGAGLAFF | TGTGCCTGGAGTGAGGGGGCAGGTTTAGCTTTCTTT
13 | TRBJ1-2 | . | . | TRBV5-8 | CASSLISRGGYTF | TGTGCCAGCAGCCTGATATCCAGGGGCGGCTACACCTTC
14 | TRBJ1-1 | . | . | TRBV18 | CASSPSGMNTEAFF | TGTGCCAGCTCACCATCGGGGATGAACACTGAAGCTTTCTTT
15 | TRBJ2-1 | . | TRBD2 | TRBV3-1/TRBV3-2 | CASSQVAGGHNEQFF | TGTGCCAGCAGCCAAGTAGCGGGGGGGCACAATGAGCAGTTCTTC
14 | TRBJ2-7 | . | . | TRBV4-2 | CASSQDESDYEQYF | TGTGCCAGCAGCCAAGATGAAAGCGATTACGAGCAGTACTTC
15 | TRBJ2-6 | . | . | TRBV29-1 | CSVGPSQAGANVLTF | TGCAGCGTTGGTCCCTCGCAGGCTGGGGCCAACGTCCTGACTTTC
14 | TRBJ2-7 | . | TRBD1 | TRBV13 | CASTTFGQGDEQYF | TGTGCCAGCACCACATTCGGTCAGGGGGACGAGCAGTACTTC
14 | TRBJ1-1 | . | TRBD1 | TRBV15 | CATLGDRANTEAFF | TGTGCCACCCTGGGGGACAGGGCGAACACTGAAGCTTTCTTT
14 | TRBJ1-4 | once | TRBD1 | TRBV30 | CAWDPGQGVEKLFF | TGTGCCTGGGACCCGGGACAGGGTGTTGAAAAACTGTTTTTT
14 | TRBJ1-2 | . | . | TRBV2 | CASRAGLSSYGYTF | TGTGCCAGCAGAGCAGGGCTGTCGAGCTATGGCTACACCTTC
12 | TRBJ1-1 | . | TRBD1 | TRBV30 | CAGQGENTEAFF | TGTGCCGGACAGGGGGAAAACACTGAAGCTTTCTTT